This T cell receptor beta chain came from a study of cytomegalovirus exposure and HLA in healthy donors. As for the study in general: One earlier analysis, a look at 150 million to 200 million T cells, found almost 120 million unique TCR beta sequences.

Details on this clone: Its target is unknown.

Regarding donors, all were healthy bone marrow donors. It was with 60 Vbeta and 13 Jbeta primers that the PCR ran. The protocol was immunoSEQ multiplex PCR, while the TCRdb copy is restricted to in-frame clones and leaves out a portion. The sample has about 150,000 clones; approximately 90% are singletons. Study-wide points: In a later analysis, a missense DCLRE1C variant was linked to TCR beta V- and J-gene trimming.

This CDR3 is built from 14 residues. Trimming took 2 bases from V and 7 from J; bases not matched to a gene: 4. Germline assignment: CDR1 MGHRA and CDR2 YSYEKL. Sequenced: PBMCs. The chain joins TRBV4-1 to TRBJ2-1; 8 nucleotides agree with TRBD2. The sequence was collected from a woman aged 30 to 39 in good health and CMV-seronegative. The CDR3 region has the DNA TGCGCCAGCAGCCAATCCGGGACTAGAAATGAGCAGTTCTTC. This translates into CASSQSGTRNEQFF.